The table lists the clone carrying this T cell receptor beta chain with a count of one. The table came from immunoSEQ multiplex PCR; TCRdb's copy has only in-frame clones and leaves some out. Among 350,000 to 400,000 clones listed, 70% to 90% were seen once. This entry belongs to a study of blood T cell repertoires in COVID-19. Study information: Material from acute and convalescent COVID-19 was sourced from the United States, Italy and Spain.

The CDR3 runs 12 residues. Material for sequencing was PBMCs or T cells enriched from blood (not recorded which). V is TRBV21-1 and J is TRBJ1-2. TRBV21-1 is listed as a pseudogene. The receptor was derived from a woman aged 18-29 years who had recovered from COVID-19. CDR3 nucleotide sequence: TGTGCCAGCAGCAAGGTAGCAAATGGCTACACCTTC. It encodes CASSKVANGYTF.